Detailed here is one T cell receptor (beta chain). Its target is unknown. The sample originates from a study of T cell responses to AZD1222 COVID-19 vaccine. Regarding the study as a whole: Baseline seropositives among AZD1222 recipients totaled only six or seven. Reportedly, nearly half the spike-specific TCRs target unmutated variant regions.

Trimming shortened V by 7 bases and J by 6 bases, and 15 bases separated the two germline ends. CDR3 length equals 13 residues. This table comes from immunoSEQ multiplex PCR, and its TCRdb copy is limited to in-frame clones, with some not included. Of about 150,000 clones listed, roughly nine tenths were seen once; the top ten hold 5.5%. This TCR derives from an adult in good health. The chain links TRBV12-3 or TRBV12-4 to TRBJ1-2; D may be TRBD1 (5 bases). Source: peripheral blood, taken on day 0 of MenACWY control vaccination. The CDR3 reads CASNYAGINGYTF. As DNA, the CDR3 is TGTGCCAGCAATTACGCAGGGATTAATGGCTACACCTTC.